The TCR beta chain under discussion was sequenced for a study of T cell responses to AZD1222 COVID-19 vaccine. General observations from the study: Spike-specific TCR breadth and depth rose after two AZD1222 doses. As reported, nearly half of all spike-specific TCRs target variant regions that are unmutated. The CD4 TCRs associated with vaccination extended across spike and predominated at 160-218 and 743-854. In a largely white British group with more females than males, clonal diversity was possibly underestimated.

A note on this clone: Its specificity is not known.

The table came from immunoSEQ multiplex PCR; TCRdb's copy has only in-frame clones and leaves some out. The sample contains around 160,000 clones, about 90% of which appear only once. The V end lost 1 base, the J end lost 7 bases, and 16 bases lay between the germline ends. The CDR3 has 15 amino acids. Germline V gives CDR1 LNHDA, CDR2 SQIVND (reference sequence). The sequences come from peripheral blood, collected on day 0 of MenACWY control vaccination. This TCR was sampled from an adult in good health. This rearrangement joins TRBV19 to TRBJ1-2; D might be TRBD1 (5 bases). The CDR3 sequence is CASSIAGDSGGGYTF. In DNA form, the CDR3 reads TGTGCCAGTAGTATAGCCGGGGACTCCGGGGGTGGCTACACCTTC.